The 25 T cell receptor beta chains listed next were all sequenced from one sample in a study of monozygotic twins with inflammatory bowel disease. TCRdb processed the 5' RACE reads again and assigns one entry to each CDR3 protein, with no DNA. This sample's table reports around 380,000 distinct CDR3 sequences. Sequencing input: blood. These receptors originate from a human donor with ulcerative colitis or Crohn's disease, or a healthy co-twin of an affected twin (not recorded which).

The rearrangement links TRBV15 to TRBJ1-2; TCRdb's D call, TRBD1, is unchecked because there is no DNA. Germline V gives CDR1 LNHNV, CDR2 YYDKDF (reference sequence). The CDR3 spans 18 residues. CDR3 in amino acids: CATSGGDGATIQIYGYTF.

The rearrangement uses TRBV3-1 and TRBJ2-1. This CDR3 region has 12 residues. Germline lookup yields CDR1 LGHDT and CDR2 YNNKEL (reference sequence). This CDR3 reads CASRHSGDEQFF.

The rearrangement joins TRBV5-1 to TRBJ2-5; TCRdb's assignment of TRBD1 cannot be checked, as there is no DNA. CDR3 length: 17 amino acids. CDR1 and CDR2 (germline): SGHRS, YFSETQ. The CDR3 loop reads CASSLAGGQFSWETQYF.

The V and J genes are TRBV5-6 and TRBJ2-3; TCRdb names TRBD2, which stays unverified in the absence of DNA. This CDR3 has 16 residues. CDR1 is SGHDT, CDR2 YYEEEE, per germline. The CDR3 protein is CASSPDSGRALDTQYF.

V is TRBV5-5 and J is TRBJ1-1; no DNA is available, so the TRBD1 call from TCRdb remains unchecked. Germline V lookup: CDR1 SGHKS, CDR2 YYEKEE (reference sequence). This CDR3 region has 18 residues. The CDR3 region is CASSLKGPPWTANTEAFF.

V usage is TRBV20-1 and J usage is TRBJ1-2; TCRdb selects TRBD1, and the lack of DNA leaves this call unchecked. The CDR3 has 13 residues. Germline lookup yields CDR1 DFQATT and CDR2 SNEGSKA (reference sequence). The CDR3 protein is CSAGHRGDYGYTF.

The CDR3 is CSSKRGYNEQFF. The chain combines TRBV20-1 with TRBJ2-1; checking the TCRdb D call of TRBD2 is not possible without DNA. The CDR3 loop spans 12 amino acids. Looked up from germline, CDR1 is DFQATT and CDR2 is SNEGSKA (reference sequence).

The chain couples TRBV5-1 to TRBJ2-2; TCRdb outputs TRBD1, but without DNA this stays unchecked. In germline, CDR1 is SGHRS, CDR2 YFSETQ. CDR3 length: 14 amino acids. This chain's CDR3 is CASSITGPGGELFF.

The chain links TRBV7-2 to TRBJ2-1; TCRdb calls TRBD1, which cannot be checked without DNA. The length of the CDR3 is 14 residues. Germline V CDR1 and CDR2: SGHTA, FQGNSA. The CDR3 protein is CASSRDRVSDEQFF.

V is TRBV5-1 and J is TRBJ1-5. This CDR3 is 14 amino acids long. Germline V gene lookup returns CDR1 SGHRS and CDR2 YFSETQ. CDR3: CASSLRGGDQPQHF.

The chain combines TRBV7-3 with TRBJ2-6. Germline V CDR1 and CDR2: SGHTA, FQGTGA. This CDR3 comprises 14 residues. The CDR3 sequence is CASSSDSGANVLTF.

The V and J genes are TRBV5-4 and TRBJ1-1; the D call from TCRdb, TRBD1, cannot be confirmed without DNA. This CDR3 comprises 13 residues. CDR1 is SGHNT and CDR2 is YYREEE in the germline V gene (reference sequence). CDR3 sequence: CATRTGGNTEAFF.

This chain links TRBV20-1 with TRBJ2-1; TCRdb lists TRBD2, though no DNA is available to test this call. The CDR3 runs 14 residues. Germline-derived CDR1 and CDR2 are DFQATT and SNEGSKA (reference sequence). CDR3 region: CSAPGLAYNNEQFF.

The chain uses TRBV9 and TRBJ2-3; TCRdb returns TRBD2, unconfirmable since there is no DNA. Per the germline V gene, CDR1 is SGDLS and CDR2 is YYNGEE. This CDR3 has 14 residues. The CDR3 region is CASSVASLADTQYF.

V and J are TRBV7-3 and TRBJ2-3; TCRdb selects TRBD2, and the lack of DNA leaves this call unchecked. Per the germline V gene, CDR1 is SGHTA and CDR2 is FQGTGA. The CDR3 is made up of 15 amino acids. CDR3 sequence: CASSLAGGSSDTQYF.

The rearrangement uses TRBV3-1 and TRBJ1-1; the D call from TCRdb, TRBD1, cannot be confirmed without DNA. CDR3 size: 15 residues. CDR1 is LGHDT and CDR2 is YNNKEL in the germline V gene (reference sequence). This CDR3 reads CASSGLWTGGTEAFF.

This chain uses TRBV3-1 with TRBJ1-2. The CDR3 is 16 amino acids. Germline V gene data show CDR1 as LGHDT and CDR2 as YNNKEL (reference sequence). CDR3 sequence: CASSHFSPGTVNGYTF. Based on the CDR3 plus reference TRBV3-1 and TRBJ1-2, the full variable domain is DTAVSQTPKYLVTQMGNDKSIKCEQNLGHDTMYWYKQDSKKFLKIMFSYNNKELIINETVPNRFSPKSPDKAHLNLHINSLELGDSAVYFCASSHFSPGTVNGYTFGSGTRLTVV.

The rearrangement joins TRBV11-2 to TRBJ1-1. The CDR3 is 15 residues long. CDR1 is SGHAT and CDR2 is FQNNGV in the germline V gene. This chain's CDR3 is CASSLDPSTNTEAFF.

The CDR3 loop reads CAWSNGYRPPTNEKLFF. V and J are TRBV30 and TRBJ1-4; TCRdb outputs TRBD1, but without DNA this stays unchecked. Germline V gene data show CDR1 as GTSNPN and CDR2 as SVGIG (reference sequence). The CDR3 consists of 17 residues. Using reference TRBV30 and TRBJ1-4 for the parts outside the CDR3, the full variable domain is SQTIHQWPATLVQPVGSPLSLECTVEGTSNPNLYWYRQAAGRGLQLLFYSVGIGQISSEVPQNLSASRPQDRQFILSSKKLLLSDSGFYLCAWSNGYRPPTNEKLFFGSGTQLSVL.

This rearrangement joins TRBV5-1 to TRBJ1-2; as DNA is missing, the TRBD1 call by TCRdb cannot be tested. In germline, CDR1 is SGHRS, CDR2 YFSETQ. The CDR3 loop spans 19 amino acids. CDR3 sequence reads: CASSLGGLGTASTNYGYTF.

The chain recombines TRBV7-2 with TRBJ1-6; with no DNA, the TCRdb D assignment of TRBD1 cannot be verified. The CDR3 is 15 residues long. The V gene's germline CDR1 is SGHTA and CDR2 FQGNSA. The chain's CDR3 is CASSRQGTVTSPLHF.

The chain couples TRBV12-3 or TRBV12-4 to TRBJ2-3; there is no DNA to check the TCRdb D call of TRBD2. The CDR3 runs 14 residues. The CDR3 is CASSFREGTDTQYF.

V and J are TRBV15 and TRBJ2-1. The germline gives CDR1 LNHNV, CDR2 YYDKDF (reference sequence). The CDR3 is 18 amino acids. The CDR3: CATSRDHSGRPLKGEQFF.

The rearrangement links TRBV7-2 to TRBJ2-4. Germline loops: CDR1 SGHTA, CDR2 FQGNSA. CDR3 size: 14 residues. Here the CDR3 reads CASSLPNSKNIQYF.

The V gene is TRBV5-6, the J gene TRBJ2-5; absent DNA, TCRdb's TRBD1 call cannot be checked. Germline CDR1 and CDR2: SGHDT and YYEEEE. This CDR3 contains 15 residues. The CDR3 reads CASSQVGGPQETQYF. The full variable domain, rest sourced from reference TRBV5-6 and TRBJ2-5, is DAGVTQSPTHLIKTRGQQVTLRCSPKSGHDTVSWYQQALGQGPQFIFQYYEEEERQRGNFPDRFSGHQFPNYSSELNVNALLLGDSALYLCASSQVGGPQETQYFGPGTRLLVL.